One sample yielded the 25 T cell receptor beta chains listed below, sequenced in a study of tumor and adjacent non-tumor tissue in lung cancer. This sample's RNA came from whole unsorted tissue. The library came from three nested PCR rounds adapted from ARM-PCR protocols. From the multiplex PCR reads, TCRdb called clonotypes with MiXCR, one entry per CDR3 protein. Counted here are around 210,000 distinct CDR3 sequences, about 76% occurring once; the ten biggest clones make up under 30%. The sequenced sample was lung tumor tissue. The receptors derive from a man in his 60s with non-small cell lung cancer.

Remarks on this clonotype: The germline gene is not matched at one end of the junction; a read error may be the cause. The chain is built from TRBV11-2 and TRBJ1-1; D is possibly TRBD1 (6 bases). The CDR3 is 15 residues long. CDR1 and CDR2 from the germline V gene are SGHAT and FQNNGV. Written as DNA, the CDR3 is TGTGCCAGCAGCTTAAGTGCAGGGGCGGGTACTGTAGCTTTCTTT. Amino acid sequence: CASSLSAGAGTVAFF. The complete variable domain, with remaining parts taken from reference TRBV11-2 and TRBJ1-1, reads EAGVAQSPRYKIIEKRQSVAFWCNPISGHATLYWYQQILGQGPKLLIQFQNNGVVDDSQLPKDRFSAERLKGVDSTLKIQPAKLEDSAVYLCASSLSAGAGTVAFFGQGTRLTVV.

The chain has TRBV4-1 and TRBJ2-2; D is unclear. V lost 4 bases to trimming and J lost 6 bases, with 15 bases between them. From germline, CDR1 is MGHRA and CDR2 YSYEKL. The CDR3 is made up of 15 amino acids. DNA of the CDR3: TGCGCCAGCAGCCGCGAGGCGAGGCTCCCCGGGGAGCTGTTTTTT. Amino acids: CASSREARLPGELFF.

About this clonotype itself: Its ends do not fully match the called genes, so a read error is possible. The chain recombines TRBV20-1 with TRBJ2-2; D is ambiguous. The CDR3 loop spans 13 amino acids. Germline CDR1 reads DFQATT; CDR2 reads SNEGSKA (reference sequence). The CDR3 region is CSARSSNIGELFF. The CDR3, as DNA: TGCAGTGCTAGATCAAGTAACATCGGGGAGCTGTTTTTT.

The table lists this clonotype with a few counts. A much larger clone differs by one base, so this may be a read error. This chain connects TRBV20-1 to TRBJ2-2, with D tentatively TRBD2 (6 bases). V lost 1 base and J lost 6, with 15 bases in between. CDR1 and CDR2 (germline): DFQATT, SNEGSKA (reference sequence). The CDR3 consists of 15 residues. The CDR3 DNA reads as TGCAGTGCTAGAGTTCTCATGGGGGGAGCCGGGGAGCTGTTTTTT. Protein product: CSARVLMGGAGELFF.

As concerns this clonotype: At one of its ends the junction is not consistent with the germline gene, which may arise from a read error. The V call is TRBV11-2, the J call TRBJ2-6; D possibly corresponds to TRBD1 (5 bases). From germline, CDR1 is SGHAT and CDR2 FQNNGV. The CDR3 has 13 residues. Here the CDR3 DNA reads TGTACCAGCCCTATCTCTGGGGCCAACGTCCTGAGTTTC. Protein: CTSPISGANVLSF.

This clonotype was counted between two and nine times. The chain uses TRBV6-1 and TRBJ2-7; the match to TRBD2 covers 8 bases. The CDR3 has 17 residues. The trim removed 0 bases at V and 3 bases at J, leaving 10 bases unmatched. Germline CDR1 is MNHNS and CDR2 is SASEGT. The CDR3 DNA reads TGTGCCAGCAGTGAAGCGCTTCAAGCGGGAGTCGGCTACGAGCAGTACTTC. It yields the protein CASSEALQAGVGYEQYF.

A note on this clonotype: This may arise from a read error, as a much more abundant clone is one base away. The chain links TRBV24-1 to TRBJ1-2, with a tentative D call TRBD1 (6 bases). Per germline, CDR1 KGHDR and CDR2 SFDVKD. This CDR3 contains 14 residues. CDR3 DNA sequence: TGTGCCAACAGTGACTCCGGGAGGGGGGATGGCTACACCTTC. Protein sequence: CANSDSGRGDGYTF.

Comment on this clonotype: At one of its ends the junction is not consistent with the germline gene, which may arise from a read error. This rearrangement joins TRBV20-1 to TRBJ2-3; 7 bases are a match to TRBD2. The length of the CDR3 is 14 residues. The germline V gene encodes CDR1 DFQATT and CDR2 SNEGSKA (reference sequence). The CDR3 region has the DNA TGCAGTCCTAGAGATCGACCGGGAGGAGACACGCAGTATTTT. It encodes CSPRDRPGGDTQYF.

Comment on this clonotype: This could be a read error, since a much larger clone is one nucleotide away. V is TRBV6-1 and J is TRBJ2-1, with D perhaps matching TRBD2 (6 bases). CDR1 is MNHNS, CDR2 SASEGT, per germline. The CDR3 is 14 residues long. The DNA of the CDR3 is TGTGCCAGCAGTGAGGGGGACTTTTACAATGAGCGGTTCTTC. As protein: CASSEGDFYNERFF.

V usage is TRBV7-9 and J usage is TRBJ2-7, with D perhaps matching TRBD1 (6 bases). The ends were cut back, 8 bases at V and 5 bases at J, with 13 bases in the middle. The CDR3 runs to 12 residues. Germline V gives CDR1 SEHNR, CDR2 FQNEAQ (reference sequence). CDR3 sequence reads: CASQPGGHEQYF. DNA of the CDR3: TGTGCCAGCCAGCCTGGGGGCCACGAGCAGTACTTC.

V gene TRBV6-5 combines with J gene TRBJ2-5; 8 bases match TRBD1. In germline, CDR1 is MNHEY, CDR2 SVGAGI. J gave up 1 base and V 2 bases, and 9 bases lay outside the gene matches. The CDR3 length is 17 residues. The CDR3 DNA reads TGTGCCAGCAGTTACGCCCCTACTGACAGGGGCCAAGAGACCCAGTACTTC. Translated, it gives CASSYAPTDRGQETQYF.

On this clonotype: One end of the junction varies from germline; a read error may be responsible. This chain uses TRBV20-1 with TRBJ2-1; TRBD1 matches 7 bases. Germline V CDR1 and CDR2: DFQATT, SNEGSKA (reference sequence). The CDR3 is 15 residues long. As DNA, the CDR3 is TGCAGTGCTAGAGCCGATGGACAGGTCTACAATGAGCATTTCTTC. Amino acids: CSARADGQVYNEHFF.

Concerning this clonotype: This is likely a read error, given that the CDR3 carries no conserved phenylalanine or tryptophan at its end. The chain employs TRBV4-2 and TRBJ1-4; TRBD1 is a possible D gene (5 bases). The germline CDR1 and CDR2 sequences are LGHNA and YNFKEQ. The CDR3 is made up of 18 amino acids. CDR3 residues: CVSGQDGPSQATNEKLFL. CDR3 DNA sequence: TGTGTCAGCGGCCAAGACGGTCCGTCACAGGCAACTAATGAAAAACTGTTTTTG.

This clonotype was counted only a few times. The V and J genes are TRBV28 and TRBJ2-5, with TRBD1 matching 8 bases. The CDR3 has 14 amino acids. Germline V CDR1 and CDR2: MDHEN, SYDVKM. The trim removed 7 bases at V and 4 bases at J, leaving 8 bases unmatched. CDR3 residues: CASKSGGLLETQYF. Written as DNA, the CDR3 is TGTGCCAGCAAATCAGGGGGCCTGTTAGAGACCCAGTACTTC.

Comment on this clonotype: A much larger clone sits a single nucleotide away, making a read error possible. The J gene is TRBJ2-1, the V gene TRBV6-2 or TRBV6-3; D is perhaps TRBD1 or TRBD2 (7 bases each). V dropped 7 bases and J dropped 4 bases, with 20 bases sitting between them. Germline CDR1 is MNHEY and CDR2 is SVGEGT. The CDR3 is 16 amino acids. The chain's CDR3 is CASTTRTRGPYNEQFF. For the CDR3, the DNA is TGTGCCAGCACTACCAGGACTAGGGGGCCATACAATGAGCAGTTCTTC.

Details on this clonotype: Possible read error: a much larger clone is one base away. The gene calls are TRBV20-1 and TRBJ2-1, with 9 bases matching TRBD1. The CDR3 sequence is 15 residues long. Germline lookup yields CDR1 DFQATT and CDR2 SNEGSKA (reference sequence). The DNA for the CDR3 is TGCAGTGCTTTATCCGGGACAGGGTATTACAATGAGCAGCTCTTC. Its protein is CSALSGTGYYNEQLF.

The sample holds one count of this clonotype. Here the CDR3 omits its conserved ending phenylalanine or tryptophan, so a read error is the likely source. The rearrangement joins TRBV4-1 to TRBJ1-2; 8 nucleotides agree with TRBD1. V gave up 6 bases and J gave up 6 bases; unmatched junction bases: 15. Germline assignment: CDR1 MGHRA and CDR2 YSYEKL. The CDR3 loop spans 16 amino acids. CDR3 region: CASSRTQDRDKNGYTC. As DNA, the CDR3 is TGCGCCAGCAGTCGAACACAGGACAGGGATAAGAATGGCTACACCTGC.

This chain joins TRBV20-1 and TRBJ2-5; D is possibly TRBD2 (7 bases). With 6 bases removed from V and 6 bases from J, the gap between germline ends came to 17 bases. Germline assignment: CDR1 DFQATT and CDR2 SNEGSKA (reference sequence). The CDR3 totals 13 residues. The chain's CDR3 is CSAPGGGGKTQYF. The CDR3 DNA is TGCAGTGCCCCCGGAGGGGGAGGGAAGACCCAGTACTTC.

The chain uses TRBV6-2 or TRBV6-3 and TRBJ2-2; no clear D gene. In germline, CDR1 is MNHEY, CDR2 SVGEGT. V shed 6 bases and J shed 2 bases, with 7 bases lying between them. CDR3 size: 13 residues. CDR3 sequence: CASRHRNTGELFF. CDR3 DNA sequence: TGTGCCAGCAGACATAGAAACACCGGGGAGCTGTTTTTT.

Concerning this clonotype itself: Just one base apart from a much larger clone, this may be a read error. The rearrangement uses TRBV20-1 and TRBJ1-5; D ambiguous. This CDR3 region has 12 residues. Looked up from germline, CDR1 is DFQATT and CDR2 is SNEGSKA (reference sequence). The DNA for the CDR3 is TGCAGAGCCCTATTTAGCAATCAGCCCCAGCATTTT. Protein product: CRALFSNQPQHF.

The chain is built from TRBV14 and TRBJ1-6; TRBD1 agrees at 7 bases. This CDR3 has 16 amino acids. In germline, CDR1 is SGHDN, CDR2 FVKESK. Trimming removed 3 bases from V and 3 bases from J; junction bases left unmatched: 5. CDR3 DNA sequence: TGTGCCAGCAGCCAGACAGGGCGATTCTATAATTCACCCCTCCACTTT. Protein: CASSQTGRFYNSPLHF.

Concerning this clonotype: Sequence at one end of the junction differs from germline and may be a read error. V usage is TRBV11-2 and J usage is TRBJ2-7; a possible D gene is TRBD1 (5 bases). The CDR3 runs 15 residues. Germline V gene lookup returns CDR1 SGHAT and CDR2 FQNNGV. The CDR3 DNA sequence: TGTGCCAGCAGCCACCGGGCAGGGTCGTCCTACGAACAGTACTTC. Residues: CASSHRAGSSYEQYF.

Note on this clonotype: This may stem from a read error, because a much larger clone lies one nucleotide away. V is TRBV6-1 and J is TRBJ2-5; D gene ambiguous. Germline-derived CDR1 and CDR2 are MNHNS and SASEGT. Trimming took off 4 bases at V and 5 bases at J, with 14 bases between the two ends. CDR3 size: 14 residues. The CDR3 DNA sequence: TGTGCCAGCAGTGGAGCTACACTACGGGAGACCCAGTACTTC. Protein product: CASSGATLRETQYF.

As to this clonotype: This sequence may be a read error, since a much larger clone differs from it by one base. V and J are TRBV12-3 or TRBV12-4 and TRBJ1-1, with D possibly matching TRBD1 (6 bases). The CDR3 is 15 amino acids. For the CDR3, the DNA is TGTACCATACGTAAGGGGACATCCATGAACACTGAAGCTTTCTTT. It codes for CTIRKGTSMNTEAFF.

Note on this clonotype: One end of the junction fails to match germline, which may point to a read error. As DNA, the CDR3 is TGCAGTGCTAGGAGTGGGGGGAACACCGGGGGGCTGTTTTTT. It is translated as CSARSGGNTGGLFF. This chain connects TRBV20-1 to TRBJ2-2, with D possibly TRBD2 on 6 matching bases. Germline V gives CDR1 DFQATT, CDR2 SNEGSKA (reference sequence). The CDR3 runs to 14 residues.